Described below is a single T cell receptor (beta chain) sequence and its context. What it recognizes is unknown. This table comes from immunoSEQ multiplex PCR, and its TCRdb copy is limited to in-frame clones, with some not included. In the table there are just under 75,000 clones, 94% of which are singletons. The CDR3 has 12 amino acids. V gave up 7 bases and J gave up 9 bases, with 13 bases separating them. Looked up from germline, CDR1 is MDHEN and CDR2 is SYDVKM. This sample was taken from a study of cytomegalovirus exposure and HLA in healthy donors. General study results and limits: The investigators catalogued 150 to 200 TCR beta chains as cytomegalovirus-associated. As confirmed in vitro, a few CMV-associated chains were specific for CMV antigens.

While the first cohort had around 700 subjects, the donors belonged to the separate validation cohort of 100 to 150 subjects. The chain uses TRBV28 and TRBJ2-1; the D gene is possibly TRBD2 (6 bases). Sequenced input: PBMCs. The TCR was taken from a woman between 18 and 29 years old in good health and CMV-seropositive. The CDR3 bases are TGTGCCAGCACACGGGGGATAGGTGAGCAGTTCTTC. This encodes CASTRGIGEQFF.